Described below is a single T cell receptor beta chain sequence and its context. What it binds is unknown. The data were obtained in a study of tumor-infiltrating lymphocytes in localized non-small cell lung cancer. Study-level findings and limits: No T-cell fraction difference was seen between IM1 and IM2 tumors.

CDR3 length: 16 amino acids. Germline loops: CDR1 SEHNR, CDR2 FQNEAQ (reference sequence). The V and J ends lost 2 bases and 5 bases, in that order; junction bases with no gene match: 9. Profiled with immunoSEQ multiplex PCR; TCRdb holds only in-frame clones, not every one. Of fewer than 20,000 clones detected, approximately 70% appear once; the ten largest clones hold roughly 9.6%. The sequenced sample was lung tumor tissue. The chain uses TRBV7-9 and TRBJ2-5; 9 bases are a match to TRBD2. The sequence came from a human donor with non-small cell lung cancer. In DNA, the CDR3 is TGTGCCAGCAGCTTAAAAAGCGGGGGGCCCGGGGAGACCCAGTACTTC. It yields the protein CASSLKSGGPGETQYF.